This T cell receptor beta chain was identified during a study of CD4+ T cells in melanoma (dated by TCRdb to 2022 to 2024). Notes on the research overall: Neoantigen-specific CD4+ T cells in human melanoma were what the study investigated. The study at large found these results: Neoantigen-specific CD4+ T cells were reported to be correlated with the function of CD8+ T cells, macrophages and B cells. According to the report, neoantigen-specific CD4+ T cells in melanoma displayed diverse differentiation states.

Note on this clone: Its antigen has not been determined. The input lacks base qualities; no much larger clone sits a single base away.

A distance of 8 bases separates the germline ends of V and J, which lose 1 base and 8 bases respectively. The CDR3 runs 12 amino acids, cysteine and phenylalanine included. The retained sequence is limited to the CDR3, 36 bases, with the frame set at the first base. Taken from the germline V gene, the CDR1 and CDR2 loops are MNHEY and SVGAGI. Libraries were constructed by the immunoSEQ multiplex PCR assay. TCRdb carries this immuneACCESS record with in-frame sequences only. Its versions omit some clonotypes, under half of them owing to an unresolved V gene in the studies checked, with the rest unexplained. A total of roughly 110,000 clones appear in this sample, 92% of them only once. The ten largest clones represent around 3.3% of the sample. Patients with melanoma were used as donors.

The chain employs TRBV6-5 and TRBJ1-1, with the D gene not confidently named. The sequence derives from a human donor with melanoma. Sequenced sample: peripheral blood. The CDR3 is CASSYFGREAFF. The DNA is as follows: TGTGCCAGCAGTTACTTTGGAAGAGAAGCTTTCTTT.